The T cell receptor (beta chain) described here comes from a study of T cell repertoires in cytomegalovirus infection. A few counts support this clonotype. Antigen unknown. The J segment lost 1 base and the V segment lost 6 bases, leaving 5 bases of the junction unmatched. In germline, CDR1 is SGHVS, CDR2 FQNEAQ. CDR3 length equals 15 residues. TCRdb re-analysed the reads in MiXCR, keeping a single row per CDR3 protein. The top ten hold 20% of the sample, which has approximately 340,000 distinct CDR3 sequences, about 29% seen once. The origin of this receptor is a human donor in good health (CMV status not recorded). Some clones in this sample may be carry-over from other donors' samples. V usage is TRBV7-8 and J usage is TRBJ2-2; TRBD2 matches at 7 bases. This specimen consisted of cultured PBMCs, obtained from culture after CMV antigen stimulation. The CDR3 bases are TGTGCCAGCAGGGTTCTAGCGGAGAACACCGGGGAGCTGTTTTTT. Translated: CASRVLAENTGELFF.